A selection of T cell receptor beta chains follows, all from one sample in a study of cytotoxic CD8 clonotypes in ibrutinib-treated CLL. Using immunoSEQ multiplex PCR, the repertoire was profiled, and TCRdb retains in-frame clones only, with some absent. Of about 130,000 clones in the sample, roughly 85% were seen once. Sequences were derived from PBMCs, sampled after 24 months of ibrutinib treatment. These receptors all come from a human donor with chronic lymphocytic leukemia. CDR3s include the opening cysteine and the closing phenylalanine or tryptophan. The D gene is left open where the match is weak. The size of a clone is reported for some rows only, either as once, few or many, or as a class for expanded clones.

j_call | clone_size | d_call | v_call | cdr3_aa | cdr3_nt
TRBJ1-1 | . | . | TRBV11-3 | CASSLSGKPEAFF | TGTGCCAGCAGCTTATCCGGCAAACCTGAAGCTTTCTTT
TRBJ2-7 | . | TRBD1 | TRBV5-1 | CASSLGAGGSYEQYF | TGCGCCAGCAGCTTGGGGGCAGGGGGTTCCTACGAGCAGTACTTC
TRBJ2-7 | . | . | TRBV21-1 | CASSKRRGYEQYF | TGTGCCAGCAGCAAAAGGAGGGGTTACGAGCAGTACTTC
TRBJ2-7 | few | TRBD2 | TRBV28 | CASSTLSGSYEQYF | TGTGCCAGCAGTACCCTTAGCGGGAGCTACGAGCAGTACTTC
TRBJ2-7 | . | TRBD1 | TRBV19 | CASSSRTGDEQYF | TGTGCCAGTAGTTCCAGGACAGGAGACGAGCAGTACTTC
TRBJ2-4 | . | . | TRBV5-6 | CASRGGRAAKNIQYF | TGTGCCAGCAGGGGCGGTCGCGCAGCCAAAAACATTCAGTACTTC
TRBJ1-2 | . | TRBD1 | TRBV15 | CATSRTGASNYGYTF | TGTGCCACCAGCAGGACAGGGGCTTCTAACTATGGCTACACCTTC
TRBJ1-6 | few | . | TRBV11-1 | CASSRQSGGSPLHF | TGTGCCAGCAGCAGACAGTCCGGCGGTTCACCCCTCCACTTT
TRBJ1-2 | . | . | TRBV29-1 | CSVDTTGGYTF | TGCAGCGTTGATACTACGGGGGGCTACACCTTC
TRBJ1-2 | . | . | TRBV28 | CASSPFQGPNYGYTF | TGTGCCAGCAGCCCTTTTCAGGGGCCGAACTATGGCTACACCTTC
TRBJ2-3 | . | . | TRBV14 | CASSQVVLAGTDTQYF | TGTGCCAGCAGCCAAGTTGTCCTGGCGGGCACAGATACGCAGTATTTT
TRBJ1-3 | . | . | TRBV28 | CASREGGRNTIYF | TGTGCCAGCAGAGAGGGGGGTAGAAACACCATATATTTT
TRBJ2-1 | . | TRBD2 | TRBV9 | CASSVDSGFYNEQFF | TGTGCCAGCAGCGTAGATAGCGGGTTTTACAATGAGCAGTTCTTC
TRBJ2-7 | . | . | TRBV15 | CATSRDLGEQYF | TGTGCCACCAGCAGAGACTTAGGGGAGCAGTACTTC
TRBJ2-3 | . | . | TRBV18 | CASSPTSLGGRRGQYF | TGTGCCAGCTCACCGACGTCTTTGGGAGGACGGCGGGGGCAGTATTTT
TRBJ1-3 | . | . | TRBV9 | CASTPGLPSSGNTIYF | TGTGCCAGCACCCCGGGACTCCCGTCCTCTGGAAACACCATATATTTT
TRBJ2-7 | . | . | TRBV7-2 | CASSADGAGTYEQYF | TGTGCCAGCAGCGCAGATGGGGCGGGGACCTACGAGCAGTACTTC
TRBJ1-6 | . | TRBD1 | TRBV5-1 | CASSLAPGQGDSPLHF | TGCGCCAGCAGCTTGGCACCGGGACAGGGAGATTCACCCCTCCACTTT
TRBJ1-4 | . | . | TRBV5-1 | CASSFGTVNEKLFF | TGCGCCAGCAGCTTCGGAACGGTGAATGAAAAACTGTTTTTT
TRBJ2-7 | . | TRBD2 | TRBV7-3 | CASSLAGGSYEQYF | TGTGCCAGCAGCTTAGCGGGAGGCTCCTACGAGCAGTACTTC
TRBJ1-2 | . | TRBD1 | TRBV6-5 | CASSRQGRYGYTF | TGTGCCAGCAGTCGACAGGGGCGCTATGGCTACACCTTC
TRBJ2-1 | . | . | TRBV6-5 | CASSLYNEQFF | TGTGCCAGCAGCCTCTACAATGAGCAGTTCTTC
TRBJ1-1 | . | TRBD1 | TRBV6-1 | CASSESGQGGYTEAFF | TGTGCCAGCAGTGAATCCGGACAGGGAGGGTACACTGAAGCTTTCTTT
TRBJ2-3 | once | . | TRBV6-1 | CASSSRRTDTQYF | TGTGCCAGCAGTTCTAGGCGCACAGATACGCAGTATTTT
TRBJ1-6 | . | . | TRBV6-1 | CASSEAAGSKIYF | TGTGCCAGCAGTGAAGCTGCAGGGTCAAAGATCTACTTT
TRBJ2-3 | . | . | TRBV5-1 | CASSSSRSGAGTDTQYF | TGCGCCAGCAGCTCCTCAAGGTCGGGGGCCGGCACAGATACGCAGTATTTT
TRBJ1-2 | few | . | TRBV18 | CASSPREGKIAF | TGTGCCAGCTCACCACGTGAAGGGAAGATTGCCTTC
TRBJ1-5 | few | . | TRBV6-9 | CARGQQPQHF | TGTGCCAGAGGACAGCAGCCCCAGCATTTT
TRBJ1-2 | few | . | TRBV6-6 | CASTIHRDANYGYTF | TGTGCCAGCACTATACACAGGGACGCTAACTATGGCTACACCTTC
TRBJ1-5 | few | . | TRBV6-6 | CAWGQPQHF | TGTGCCTGGGGTCAGCCCCAGCATTTT
TRBJ1-1 | . | . | TRBV7-2 | CASSLDFGEAFF | TGTGCCAGCAGCTTAGATTTCGGGGAAGCTTTCTTT
TRBJ1-2 | . | TRBD1 | TRBV18 | CASSPGRTGERGYTF | TGTGCCAGCTCTCCCGGGAGGACAGGGGAACGTGGCTACACCTTC
TRBJ2-2 | . | TRBD1 | TRBV6-1 | CASSELGTGTGELFF | TGTGCCAGCAGTGAATTAGGGACAGGGACCGGGGAGCTGTTTTTT
TRBJ1-2 | . | . | TRBV28 | CASSLGTSYGYTF | TGTGCCAGCAGTTTGGGGACCTCCTATGGCTACACCTTC
TRBJ1-2 | once | TRBD1 | TRBV5-1 | CASSNPGTGGVGYTF | TGCGCCAGCAGCAACCCCGGGACAGGGGGCGTTGGCTACACCTTC
TRBJ2-1 | . | . | TRBV7-9 | CASSSRDDRIGVNEQFF | TGTGCCAGCAGCTCCCGGGACGATCGTATCGGAGTAAATGAGCAGTTCTTC
TRBJ2-7 | . | . | TRBV5-5 | CASSLYLAEDTYEQYF | TGTGCCAGCAGCTTGTATTTGGCAGAGGATACCTACGAGCAGTACTTC
TRBJ1-6 | . | TRBD1 | TRBV15 | CATSRDSGGRSPLHF | TGTGCCACCAGCAGAGATTCAGGGGGCCGATCACCCCTCCACTTT
TRBJ1-5 | . | TRBD1 | TRBV4-1 | CASSQDPNRGEQHF | TGCGCCAGCAGCCAAGACCCAAACAGGGGCGAGCAGCATTTT
TRBJ1-2 | . | . | TRBV19 | CASSSRGLNYGYTF | TGTGCCAGTAGTAGCCGGGGCCTAAACTATGGCTACACCTTC
TRBJ2-3 | . | . | TRBV7-2 | CASSFLSTDTQYF | TGTGCCAGCAGCTTCCTAAGCACAGATACGCAGTATTTT
TRBJ2-3 | . | . | TRBV10-3 | CAISVTDTQYF | TGTGCCATCAGTGTCACAGATACGCAGTATTTT
TRBJ2-1 | . | . | TRBV6-5 | CASRRGDNEQFF | TGTGCCAGCAGACGGGGAGACAATGAGCAGTTCTTC
TRBJ2-3 | . | . | TRBV4-2 | CASSQDPSTGLVSDTQYF | TGTGCCAGCAGCCAAGACCCCTCCACAGGGTTGGTCTCAGATACGCAGTATTTT
TRBJ2-3 | . | TRBD2 | TRBV29-1 | CSDAGGPSFTDTQYF | TGCAGCGATGCGGGAGGTCCTTCCTTCACAGATACGCAGTATTTT
TRBJ2-7 | . | . | TRBV6-5 | CASSYSPFFYEQYF | TGTGCCAGCAGTTACTCGCCATTTTTCTACGAGCAGTACTTC
TRBJ2-1 | . | TRBD2 | TRBV10-3 | CAISTGVAGFGNEQFF | TGTGCCATCAGTACCGGGGTAGCGGGATTTGGGAATGAGCAGTTCTTC